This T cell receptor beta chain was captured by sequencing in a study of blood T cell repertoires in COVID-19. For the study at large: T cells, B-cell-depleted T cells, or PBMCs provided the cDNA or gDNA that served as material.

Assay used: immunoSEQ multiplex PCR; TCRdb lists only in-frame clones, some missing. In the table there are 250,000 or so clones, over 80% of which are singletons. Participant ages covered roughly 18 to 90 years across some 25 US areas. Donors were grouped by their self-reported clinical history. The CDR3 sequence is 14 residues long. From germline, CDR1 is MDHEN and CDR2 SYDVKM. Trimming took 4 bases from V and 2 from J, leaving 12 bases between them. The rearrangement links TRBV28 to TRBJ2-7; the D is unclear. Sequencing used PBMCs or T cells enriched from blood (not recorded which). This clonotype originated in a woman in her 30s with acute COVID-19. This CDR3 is CASSSTEKPYEQYF. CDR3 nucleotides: TGTGCCAGCAGTTCGACTGAAAAACCCTACGAGCAGTACTTC.